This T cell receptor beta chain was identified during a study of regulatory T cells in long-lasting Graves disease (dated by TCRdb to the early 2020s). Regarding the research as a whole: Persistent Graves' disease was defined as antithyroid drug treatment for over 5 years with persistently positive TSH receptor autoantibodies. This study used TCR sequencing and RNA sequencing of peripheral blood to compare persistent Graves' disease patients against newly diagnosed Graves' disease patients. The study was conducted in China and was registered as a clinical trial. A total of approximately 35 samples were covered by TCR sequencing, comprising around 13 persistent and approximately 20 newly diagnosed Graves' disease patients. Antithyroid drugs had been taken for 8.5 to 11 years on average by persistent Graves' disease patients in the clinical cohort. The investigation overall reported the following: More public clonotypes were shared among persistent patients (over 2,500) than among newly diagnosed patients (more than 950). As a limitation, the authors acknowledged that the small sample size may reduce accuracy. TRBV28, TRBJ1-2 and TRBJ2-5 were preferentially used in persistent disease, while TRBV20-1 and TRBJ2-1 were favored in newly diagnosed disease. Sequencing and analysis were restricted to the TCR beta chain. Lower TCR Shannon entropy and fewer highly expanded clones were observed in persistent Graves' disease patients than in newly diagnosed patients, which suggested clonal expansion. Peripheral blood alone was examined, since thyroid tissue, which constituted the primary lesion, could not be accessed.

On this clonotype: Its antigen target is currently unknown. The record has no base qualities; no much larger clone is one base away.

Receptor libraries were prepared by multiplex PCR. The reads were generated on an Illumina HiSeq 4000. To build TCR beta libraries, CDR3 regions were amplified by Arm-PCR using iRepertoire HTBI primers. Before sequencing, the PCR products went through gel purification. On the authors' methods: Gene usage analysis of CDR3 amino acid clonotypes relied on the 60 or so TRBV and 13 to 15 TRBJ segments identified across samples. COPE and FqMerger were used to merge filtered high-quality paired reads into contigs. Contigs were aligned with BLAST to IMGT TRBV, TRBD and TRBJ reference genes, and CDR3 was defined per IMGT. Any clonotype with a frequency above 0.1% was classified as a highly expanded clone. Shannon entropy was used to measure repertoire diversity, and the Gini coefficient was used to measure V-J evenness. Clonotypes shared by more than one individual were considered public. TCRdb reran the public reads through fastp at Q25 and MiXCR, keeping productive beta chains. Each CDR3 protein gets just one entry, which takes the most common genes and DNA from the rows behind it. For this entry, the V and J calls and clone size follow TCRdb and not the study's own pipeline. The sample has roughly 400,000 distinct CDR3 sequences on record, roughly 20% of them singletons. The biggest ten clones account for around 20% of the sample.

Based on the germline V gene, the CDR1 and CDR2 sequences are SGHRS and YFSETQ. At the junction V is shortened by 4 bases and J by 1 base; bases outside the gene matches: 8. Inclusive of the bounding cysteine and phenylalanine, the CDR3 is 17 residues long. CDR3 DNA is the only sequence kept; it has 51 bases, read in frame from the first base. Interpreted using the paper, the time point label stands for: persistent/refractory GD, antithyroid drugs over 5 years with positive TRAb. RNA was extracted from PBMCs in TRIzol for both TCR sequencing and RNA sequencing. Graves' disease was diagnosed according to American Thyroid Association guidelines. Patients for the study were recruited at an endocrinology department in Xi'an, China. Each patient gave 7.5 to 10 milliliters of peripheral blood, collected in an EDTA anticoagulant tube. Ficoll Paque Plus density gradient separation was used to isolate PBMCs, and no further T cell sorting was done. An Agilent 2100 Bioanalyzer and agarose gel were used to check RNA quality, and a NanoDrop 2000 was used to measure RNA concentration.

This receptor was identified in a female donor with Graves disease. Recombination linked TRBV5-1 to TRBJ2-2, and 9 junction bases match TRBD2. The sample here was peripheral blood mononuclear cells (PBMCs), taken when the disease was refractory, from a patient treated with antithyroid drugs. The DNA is TGCGCCAGCAGCATAGCGGGAGTGAGCGTGAACACCGGGGAGCTGTTTTTT. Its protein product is CASSIAGVSVNTGELFF.